This T cell receptor beta chain was profiled in a study of T-cell reconstitution after alpha-beta-depleted transplantation in children. Findings and caveats of the study: Fresh T-cell production supplied most of the T-cell counts and diversity seen one year after transplant.

Trimming shortened V by 5 bases and J by 6 bases, and 10 bases separated the two germline ends. The CDR3 loop spans 12 amino acids. CDR1 is SGHRS and CDR2 is YFSETQ in the germline V gene. This clonotype was recorded a few times. Its target is not known. Unique molecular identifiers featured in how the TCRbeta library was prepared. TCRdb used MiXCR to reprocess the PCR reads, holding one entry per CDR3 protein. The sample yields just under 350,000 distinct CDR3 sequences, roughly 16% seen once. The chain recombines TRBV5-1 with TRBJ2-3; the D is unclear. The source of this sequence is a male patient aged 2 to 9 who had a stem cell transplant for acute lymphoblastic leukemia, so the T cells may come from the graft donor. The sequencing used PBMCs, mostly from graft donor cells, collected 360 days after TCRalphabeta/CD19-depleted stem cell transplant. The CDR3 region has the DNA TGCGCCAGCAGTTGGCCGGACGATACGCAGTATTTT. Translating it yields CASSWPDDTQYF. Full variable domain (outside the CDR3, taken from reference TRBV5-1 and TRBJ2-3): KAGVTQTPRYLIKTRGQQVTLSCSPISGHRSVSWYQQTPGQGLQFLFEYFSETQRNKGNFPGRFSGRQFSNSRSEMNVSTLELGDSALYLCASSWPDDTQYFGPGTRLTVL.